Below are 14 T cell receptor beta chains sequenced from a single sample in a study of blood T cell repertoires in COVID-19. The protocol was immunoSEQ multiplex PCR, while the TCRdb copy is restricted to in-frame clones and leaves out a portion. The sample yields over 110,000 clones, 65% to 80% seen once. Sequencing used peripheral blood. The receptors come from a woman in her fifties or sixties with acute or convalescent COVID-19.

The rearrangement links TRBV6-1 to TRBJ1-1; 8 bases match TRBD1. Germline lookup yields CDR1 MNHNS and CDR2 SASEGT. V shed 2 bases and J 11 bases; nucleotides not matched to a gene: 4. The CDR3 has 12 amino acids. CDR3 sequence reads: CASSELRGLAFF. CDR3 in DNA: TGTGCCAGCAGTGAACTCAGGGGGCTTGCTTTCTTT.

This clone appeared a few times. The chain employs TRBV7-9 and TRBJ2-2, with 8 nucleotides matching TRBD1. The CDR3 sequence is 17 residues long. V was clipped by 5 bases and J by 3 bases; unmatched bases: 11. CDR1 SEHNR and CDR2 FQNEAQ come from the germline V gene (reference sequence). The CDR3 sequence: CASSLSSGGADTGELFF. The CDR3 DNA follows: TGTGCCAGCAGCCTATCCTCAGGGGGCGCGGACACCGGGGAGCTGTTTTTT.

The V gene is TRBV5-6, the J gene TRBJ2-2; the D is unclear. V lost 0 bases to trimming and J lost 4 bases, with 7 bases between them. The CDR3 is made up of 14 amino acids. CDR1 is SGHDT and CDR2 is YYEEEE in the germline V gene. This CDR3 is CASSLATFTGELFF. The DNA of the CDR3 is TGTGCCAGCAGCTTGGCTACCTTCACCGGGGAGCTGTTTTTT. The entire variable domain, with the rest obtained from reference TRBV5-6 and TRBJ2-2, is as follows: DAGVTQSPTHLIKTRGQQVTLRCSPKSGHDTVSWYQQALGQGPQFIFQYYEEEERQRGNFPDRFSGHQFPNYSSELNVNALLLGDSALYLCASSLATFTGELFFGEGSRLTVL.

The CDR3 coding sequence is TGCAGTGCTAGTATTGGGACTAACACCGGGGAGCTGTTTTTT. It translates to CSASIGTNTGELFF. The chain joins TRBV20-1 to TRBJ2-2, with a weak D call TRBD2 (6 bases). Germline V lookup: CDR1 DFQATT, CDR2 SNEGSKA (reference sequence). The CDR3 is 14 amino acids. The ends were cut back, 3 bases at V and 2 bases at J, with 10 bases in the middle.

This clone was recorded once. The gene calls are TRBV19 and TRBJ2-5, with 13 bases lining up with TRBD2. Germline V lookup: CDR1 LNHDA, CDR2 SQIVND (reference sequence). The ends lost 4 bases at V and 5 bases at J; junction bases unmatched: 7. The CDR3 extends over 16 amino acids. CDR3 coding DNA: TGTGCCAGTAGTACACTCGGGACTAGCGGGATTGAGACCCAGTACTTC. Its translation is CASSTLGTSGIETQYF.

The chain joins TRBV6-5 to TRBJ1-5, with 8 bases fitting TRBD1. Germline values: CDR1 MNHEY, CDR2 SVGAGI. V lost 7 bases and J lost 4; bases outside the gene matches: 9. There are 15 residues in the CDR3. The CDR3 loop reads CASNRHRGRNQPQHF. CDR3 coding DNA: TGTGCCAGCAATCGGCACAGGGGGAGGAATCAGCCCCAGCATTTT.

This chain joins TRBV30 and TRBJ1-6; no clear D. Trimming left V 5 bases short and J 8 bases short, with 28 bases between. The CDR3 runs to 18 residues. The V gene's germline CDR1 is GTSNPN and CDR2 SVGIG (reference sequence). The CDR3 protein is CAWDPPLKTRRADSPLHF. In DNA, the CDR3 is TGTGCCTGGGATCCCCCGCTGAAGACCCGTAGAGCGGATTCACCCCTCCACTTT.

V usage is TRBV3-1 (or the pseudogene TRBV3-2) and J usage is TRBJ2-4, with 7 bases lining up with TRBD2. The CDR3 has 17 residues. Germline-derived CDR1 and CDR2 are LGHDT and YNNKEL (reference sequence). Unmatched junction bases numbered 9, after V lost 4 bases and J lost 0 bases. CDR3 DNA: TGTGCCAGCAGCCCGAAGACTAGCAAACTAGCCAAAAACATTCAGTACTTC. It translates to CASSPKTSKLAKNIQYF.

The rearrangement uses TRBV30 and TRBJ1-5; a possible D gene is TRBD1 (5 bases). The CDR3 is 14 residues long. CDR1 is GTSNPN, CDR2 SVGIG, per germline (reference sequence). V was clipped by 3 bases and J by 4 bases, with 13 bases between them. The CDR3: CAWSRMGGNQPQHF. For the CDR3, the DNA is TGTGCCTGGAGCCGGATGGGGGGAAATCAGCCCCAGCATTTT.

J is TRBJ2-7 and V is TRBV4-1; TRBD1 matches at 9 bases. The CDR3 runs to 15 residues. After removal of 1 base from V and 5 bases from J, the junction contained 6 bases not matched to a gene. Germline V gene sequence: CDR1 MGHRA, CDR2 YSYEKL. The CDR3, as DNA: TGCGCCAGCAGCCAAGCGGGACAGGGCGACGACGAGCAGTACTTC. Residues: CASSQAGQGDDEQYF.

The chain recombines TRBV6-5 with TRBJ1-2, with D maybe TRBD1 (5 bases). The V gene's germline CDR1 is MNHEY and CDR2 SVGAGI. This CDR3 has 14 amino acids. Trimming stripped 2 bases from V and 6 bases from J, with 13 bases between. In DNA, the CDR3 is TGTGCCAGCAGTTACCGCAGGGAAGAGGATGGCTACACCTTC. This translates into CASSYRREEDGYTF.

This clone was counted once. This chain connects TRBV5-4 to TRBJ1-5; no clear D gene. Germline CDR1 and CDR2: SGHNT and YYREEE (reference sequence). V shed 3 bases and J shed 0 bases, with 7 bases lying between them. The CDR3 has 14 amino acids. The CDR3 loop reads CASSSTDSNQPQHF. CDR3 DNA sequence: TGTGCCAGCAGCTCTACAGATAGCAATCAGCCCCAGCATTTT.

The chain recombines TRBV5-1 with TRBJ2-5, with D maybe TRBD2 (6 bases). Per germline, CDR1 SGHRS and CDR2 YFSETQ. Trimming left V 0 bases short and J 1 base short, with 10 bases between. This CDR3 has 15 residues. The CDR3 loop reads CASSLALAVQETQYF. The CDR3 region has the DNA TGCGCCAGCAGCTTGGCCTTAGCGGTCCAAGAGACCCAGTACTTC. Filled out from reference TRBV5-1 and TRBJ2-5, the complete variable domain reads KAGVTQTPRYLIKTRGQQVTLSCSPISGHRSVSWYQQTPGQGLQFLFEYFSETQRNKGNFPGRFSGRQFSNSRSEMNVSTLELGDSALYLCASSLALAVQETQYFGPGTRLLVL.

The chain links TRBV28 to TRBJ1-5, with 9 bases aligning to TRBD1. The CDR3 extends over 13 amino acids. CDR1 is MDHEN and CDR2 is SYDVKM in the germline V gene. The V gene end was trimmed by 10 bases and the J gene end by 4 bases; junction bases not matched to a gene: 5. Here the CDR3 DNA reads TGTGCCATCCAACAGGGGGCGAATCAGCCCCAGCATTTT. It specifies CAIQQGANQPQHF.